These 14 T cell receptor beta chains were sequenced from one sample in a study of identical twins. In TCRdb, the 5' RACE reads were re-called with MiXCR into one record per CDR3 protein. The sample includes 420,000 or so distinct CDR3 sequences, under 20% of them seen just once. The sequenced sample consisted of naive T cells sorted from blood. The receptors derive from a man aged 50-59 years in good health.

This sequence joins TRBV4-3 and TRBJ2-5, with 7 bases that match TRBD1. CDR1 and CDR2 (germline): LGHNA, YSLEER. V was pared by 1 base and J by 3 bases, with 5 bases of the junction left unmatched. This CDR3 has 15 amino acids. The CDR3 loop reads CASSQGSGTEETQYF. In DNA form, the CDR3 reads TGCGCCAGCAGCCAAGGCTCAGGGACAGAAGAGACCCAGTACTTC.

There are a few counts of this clonotype. This sequence joins TRBV4-3 and TRBJ1-6; 7 nucleotides align to TRBD1. The germline CDR1 and CDR2 sequences are LGHNA and YSLEER. V lost 0 bases to trimming and J lost 8 bases; unmatched junction nucleotides: 4. The CDR3 extends over 15 amino acids. For the CDR3, the DNA is TGCGCCAGCAGCCAAGATCAGGACAGGTATTCACCCCTCCACTTT. Translation: CASSQDQDRYSPLHF.

The V gene is TRBV7-8, the J gene TRBJ1-5, with D uncertain. The CDR3 has 15 residues. The germline V and J ends were trimmed by 2 bases and 1 base, with 9 bases remaining between them. Germline CDR1 reads SGHVS; CDR2 reads FQNEAQ. The DNA for the CDR3 is TGTGCCAGCAGCTTATTAGGGCCGAGCAATCAGCCCCAGCATTTT. Its translation is CASSLLGPSNQPQHF.

The rearrangement links TRBV5-1 to TRBJ2-2, with 8 positions matching TRBD1. The germline V gene has CDR1 SGHRS and CDR2 YFSETQ. J gave up 6 bases and V 6 bases, and 7 bases lay outside the gene matches. The CDR3 contains 14 residues. Here the CDR3 DNA reads TGCGCCAGCAAAGCCAGGGGGCAAGCCGGGGAGCTGTTTTTT. Residues: CASKARGQAGELFF.

The chain has TRBV27 and TRBJ2-7; D is perhaps TRBD1 or TRBD2 (5 bases each). CDR3 size: 14 residues. The ends were cut back, 6 bases at V and 3 bases at J, with 15 bases in the middle. The V gene's germline CDR1 is MNHEY and CDR2 SMNVEV (reference sequence). The CDR3 spells CASSLGDGLYEQYF. In DNA form, the CDR3 reads TGTGCCAGCAGCTTGGGGGACGGACTCTACGAGCAGTACTTC.

This chain connects TRBV7-9 to TRBJ1-5; D perhaps matches TRBD1 (6 bases). Germline V lookup: CDR1 SEHNR, CDR2 FQNEAQ (reference sequence). The CDR3 is 13 amino acids. Deletions cut 5 bases from V and 4 bases from J, with 9 bases between. For the CDR3, the DNA is TGTGCCAGCAGCACAGGGACAAATCAGCCCCAGCATTTT. Translated, it gives CASSTGTNQPQHF.

The chain recombines TRBV7-9 with TRBJ1-4, with TRBD1 identical over 9 bases. The CDR3 is 16 amino acids. V was clipped by 5 bases and J by 1 base; unmatched bases: 5. Germline values: CDR1 SEHNR, CDR2 FQNEAQ (reference sequence). The CDR3 bases are TGTGCCAGCAGCCTGGGACAGGGAGAAACTAATGAAAAACTGTTTTTT. It specifies CASSLGQGETNEKLFF. The variable domain in full, completed from reference TRBV7-9 and TRBJ1-4, reads DTGVSQNPRHKITKRGQNVTFRCDPISEHNRLYWYRQTLGQGPEFLTYFQNEAQLEKSRLLSDRFSAERPKGSFSTLEIQRTEQGDSAMYLCASSLGQGETNEKLFFGSGTQLSVL.

The chain joins TRBV12-3 or TRBV12-4 to TRBJ2-3; 8 bases align to TRBD2. The CDR3 covers 17 residues. Losses at the gene ends were 2 bases for V and 5 bases for J; bases not matched to a gene: 12. The CDR3 sequence: CASSLWPRGGIVDTQYF. CDR3 DNA sequence: TGTGCCAGCAGTTTATGGCCTCGCGGGGGGATAGTAGATACGCAGTATTTT.

This clonotype was observed many times. The gene calls are TRBV20-1 and TRBJ2-2; D remains unclear. Trimming took off 1 base at V and 6 bases at J, with 6 bases between the two ends. The CDR3 contains 12 residues. CDR1 DFQATT and CDR2 SNEGSKA come from the germline V gene (reference sequence). The CDR3 loop reads CSARGEAGELFF. The CDR3 nucleotides are TGCAGTGCTAGAGGCGAGGCCGGGGAGCTGTTTTTT.

CDR3 nucleotides: TGTGCCAGCACCGAAGAAGGGCCGACCCAGTACTTC. It codes for CASTEEGPTQYF. The genes are TRBV11-2 and TRBJ2-5, with D hard to call. CDR3 size: 12 residues. Looked up from germline, CDR1 is SGHAT and CDR2 is FQNNGV. The V and J ends lost 7 bases and 7 bases respectively, with 13 bases between them.

The genes are TRBV4-1 and TRBJ2-1; possible D gene TRBD2, 6 bases. Per the germline V gene, CDR1 is MGHRA and CDR2 is YSYEKL. This CDR3 contains 13 residues. Trimming removed 5 bases from V and 5 bases from J, with 10 bases in between. CDR3 in DNA: TGCGCCAGCAGCACGGGGGTGCACAATGAGCAGTTCTTC. This gives the protein CASSTGVHNEQFF.

This clonotype was counted a few times. The chain joins TRBV6-1 to TRBJ1-1; D perhaps matches TRBD1 (5 bases). The CDR3 consists of 15 residues. V lost 6 bases to trimming and J lost 0 bases, with 14 bases between them. Germline V gene lookup returns CDR1 MNHNS and CDR2 SASEGT. The CDR3, as DNA: TGTGCCAGCAGCCCGGGACCGTCCATGAACACTGAAGCTTTCTTT. As protein: CASSPGPSMNTEAFF.

Many counts were recorded for this clonotype. This chain connects TRBV6-2 or TRBV6-3 to TRBJ1-1; D perhaps matches TRBD1 (5 bases). V lost 6 bases and J 5 bases, leaving 16 bases between the germline ends. Germline V gives CDR1 MNHEY, CDR2 SVGEGT. The CDR3 is 14 amino acids. The chain's CDR3 is CASSPTGGTTEAFF. The CDR3 region has the DNA TGTGCCAGCAGCCCCACGGGGGGGACGACTGAAGCTTTCTTT.

The CDR3 sequence is CASSPGRGAYSPLHF. In nucleotides, the CDR3 is TGTGCCAGCAGCCCCGGTCGGGGGGCTTATTCACCCCTCCACTTT. The genes are TRBV5-6 and TRBJ1-6, with D possibly matching TRBD1 (6 bases). V lost 4 bases and J 8 bases, leaving 16 bases between the germline ends. CDR1 and CDR2 (germline): SGHDT, YYEEEE. CDR3 length equals 15 residues.